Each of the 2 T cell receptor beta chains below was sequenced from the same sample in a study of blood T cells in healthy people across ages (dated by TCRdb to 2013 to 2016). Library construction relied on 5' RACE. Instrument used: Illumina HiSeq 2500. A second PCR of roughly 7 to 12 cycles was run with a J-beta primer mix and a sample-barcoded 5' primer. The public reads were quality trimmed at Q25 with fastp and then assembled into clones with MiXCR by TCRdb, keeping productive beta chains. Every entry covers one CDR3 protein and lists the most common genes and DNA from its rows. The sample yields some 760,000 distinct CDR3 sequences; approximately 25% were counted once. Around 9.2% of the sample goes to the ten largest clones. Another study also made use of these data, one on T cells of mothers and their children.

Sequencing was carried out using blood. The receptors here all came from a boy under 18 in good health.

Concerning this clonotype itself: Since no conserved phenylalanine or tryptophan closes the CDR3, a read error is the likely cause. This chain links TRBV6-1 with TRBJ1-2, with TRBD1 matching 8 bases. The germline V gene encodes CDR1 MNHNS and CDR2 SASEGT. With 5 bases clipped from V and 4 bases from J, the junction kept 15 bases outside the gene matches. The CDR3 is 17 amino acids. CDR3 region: CASSPRQGRVSSYGYTL. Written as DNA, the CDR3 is TGTGCCAGCAGTCCGCGACAGGGGAGGGTATCGTCCTATGGCTACACCCTC.

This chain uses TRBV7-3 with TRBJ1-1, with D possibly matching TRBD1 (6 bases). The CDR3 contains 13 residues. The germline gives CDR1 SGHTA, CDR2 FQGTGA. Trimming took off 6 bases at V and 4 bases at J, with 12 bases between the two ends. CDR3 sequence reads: CASRQTGSTEAFF. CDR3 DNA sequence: TGTGCCAGCAGGCAGACAGGTTCCACTGAAGCTTTCTTT. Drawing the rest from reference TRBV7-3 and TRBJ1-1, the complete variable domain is GAGVSQTPSNKVTEKGKYVELRCDPISGHTALYWYRQSLGQGPEFLIYFQGTGAADDSGLPNDRFFAVRPEGSVSTLKIQRTERGDSAVYLCASRQTGSTEAFFGQGTRLTVV.